These 2 T cell receptor beta chains share one sample of origin, sequenced in a study of T-cell reconstitution after alpha-beta-depleted transplantation in children. Preparation of the TCRbeta library used unique molecular identifiers. A single record per CDR3 protein comes from TCRdb applying MiXCR to the PCR reads. The data contain 530,000 or so distinct CDR3 sequences, over 20% of them singletons. The specimen comprised PBMCs, sampled before TCRalphabeta/CD19-depleted stem cell transplant. The receptor source for this set is a boy younger than two with Wiskott-Aldrich syndrome, due to receive a stem cell transplant.

This chain joins TRBV5-1 and TRBJ2-5, with D perhaps TRBD1 (5 bases). This CDR3 has 13 residues. Trimming took 0 bases from V and 5 from J, leaving 8 bases between them. Germline loops: CDR1 SGHRS, CDR2 YFSETQ. CDR3 sequence: CASSLGQWETQYF. In DNA, the CDR3 is TGCGCCAGCAGCTTGGGACAGTGGGAGACCCAGTACTTC. Looking up the rest from reference TRBV5-1 and TRBJ2-5 gives the full variable domain: KAGVTQTPRYLIKTRGQQVTLSCSPISGHRSVSWYQQTPGQGLQFLFEYFSETQRNKGNFPGRFSGRQFSNSRSEMNVSTLELGDSALYLCASSLGQWETQYFGPGTRLLVL.

The J gene is TRBJ1-2, the V gene TRBV7-2; D not certain. The CDR3 length is 14 residues. Trimming pared 3 bases from V and 0 bases from J, leaving 8 bases between. Germline CDR1 SGHTA, CDR2 FQGNSA. CDR3 in DNA: TGTGCCAGCAGCTTGCCGACCGCTAACTATGGCTACACCTTC. Translating it yields CASSLPTANYGYTF.